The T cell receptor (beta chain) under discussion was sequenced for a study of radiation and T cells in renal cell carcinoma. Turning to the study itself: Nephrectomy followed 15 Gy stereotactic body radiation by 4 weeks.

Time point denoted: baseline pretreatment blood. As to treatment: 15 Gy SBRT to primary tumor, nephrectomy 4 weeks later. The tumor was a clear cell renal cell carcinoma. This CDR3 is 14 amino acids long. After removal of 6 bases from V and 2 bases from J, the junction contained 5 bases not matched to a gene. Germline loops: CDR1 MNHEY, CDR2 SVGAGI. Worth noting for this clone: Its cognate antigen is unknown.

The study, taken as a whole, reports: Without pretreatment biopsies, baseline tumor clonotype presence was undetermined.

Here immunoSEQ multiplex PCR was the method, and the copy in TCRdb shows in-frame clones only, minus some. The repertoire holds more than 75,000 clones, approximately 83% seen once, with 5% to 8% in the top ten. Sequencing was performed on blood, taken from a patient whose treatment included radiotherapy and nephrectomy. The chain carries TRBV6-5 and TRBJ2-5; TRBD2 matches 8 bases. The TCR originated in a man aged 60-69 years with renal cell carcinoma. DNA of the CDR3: TGTGCCAGCAGCATACTAGCGGATCAAGAGACCCAGTACTTC. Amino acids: CASSILADQETQYF.